This entry lists 13 T cell receptor beta chains sequenced from one sample in a study of blood T cell repertoires in COVID-19. Profiling relied on immunoSEQ multiplex PCR, and the TCRdb table lists in-frame clones only, not all of them. Of 100,000 to 150,000 clones listed, 60% to 80% are singletons. The sample taken for sequencing was peripheral blood. The receptors shown here come from a man older than 75 with COVID-19, enrolled during active disease.

The gene calls are TRBV28 and TRBJ2-3, with 8 bases lining up with TRBD2. V lost 2 bases to trimming and J lost 4 bases; unmatched junction nucleotides: 11. Germline CDR1 and CDR2: MDHEN and SYDVKM. The CDR3 is made up of 17 amino acids. This CDR3 reads CASSLIAGYVIADTQYF. In nucleotides, the CDR3 is TGTGCCAGCAGTTTAATAGCGGGATATGTGATCGCAGATACGCAGTATTTT.

The chain carries TRBV6-5 and TRBJ1-1, with 9 bases identical to TRBD1. Trimming took 6 bases from V and 8 from J; bases not matched to a gene: 7. Per the germline V gene, CDR1 is MNHEY and CDR2 is SVGAGI. CDR3 size: 13 residues. The CDR3, as DNA: TGTGCCAGCAGAGGCTCGGGACAGGGCGAAGCTTTCTTT. As protein: CASRGSGQGEAFF.

This clone has a handful of counts. The chain has TRBV3-1 (or the pseudogene TRBV3-2) and TRBJ1-2; maybe TRBD1 (5 bases). With 4 bases removed from V and 4 bases from J, the gap between germline ends came to 13 bases. The CDR3 has 14 residues. Germline values: CDR1 LGHDT, CDR2 YNNKEL (reference sequence). CDR3 protein: CASSRQSFSYGYTF. The CDR3 DNA reads TGTGCCAGCAGCCGACAGTCTTTCTCCTATGGCTACACCTTC.

The chain links TRBV5-1 to TRBJ2-7; 8 bases align to TRBD1. The CDR3 totals 15 residues. The trim removed 4 bases at V and 4 bases at J, leaving 10 bases unmatched. Germline lookup yields CDR1 SGHRS and CDR2 YFSETQ. CDR3 in amino acids: CASSEGGRGLYEQYF. CDR3 in DNA: TGCGCCAGCAGCGAGGGTGGCAGGGGGCTGTACGAGCAGTACTTC.

V gene TRBV27 combines with J gene TRBJ2-1; 9 nucleotides align to TRBD2. The CDR3 spans 13 residues. Germline values: CDR1 MNHEY, CDR2 SMNVEV (reference sequence). The V segment lost 7 bases and the J segment 9 bases; nucleotides outside the gene matches: 7. The CDR3 nucleotides are TGTGCCAGCACCGGGACTAGCCGAGCTGAGCAGTTCTTC. It translates to CASTGTSRAEQFF.

This clone has only a few counts. The chain has TRBV11-3 and TRBJ2-1; 7 bases agree with TRBD2. The V gene's germline CDR1 is SGHNT and CDR2 YENEEA. The CDR3 has 16 amino acids. With V trimmed by 1 base and J by 10 bases, 13 bases remained unmatched. This CDR3 is CASSLGDFPGRREQFF. CDR3 in DNA: TGTGCCAGCAGCTTAGGGGACTTCCCCGGGAGGAGAGAGCAGTTCTTC.

The genes are TRBV4-3 and TRBJ2-6; D unclear. Deletions cut 4 bases from V and 3 bases from J, with 7 bases between. The CDR3 is 14 amino acids. Germline loops: CDR1 LGHNA, CDR2 YSLEER. The CDR3 DNA reads as TGCGCCAGCAGCCTTAAGCGTGGGGCCAACGTCCTGACTTTC. It translates to CASSLKRGANVLTF.

The table lists this clone with a count of one. The chain employs TRBV9 and TRBJ1-4; the D gene is possibly TRBD1 (5 bases). The CDR3 contains 14 residues. Germline V CDR1 and CDR2: SGDLS, YYNGEE. The V gene lost 4 bases and the J gene lost 1 base, with 8 bases spanning the gap. The CDR3, as DNA: TGTGCCAGCAGCAAGACAGTAACTAATGAAAAACTGTTTTTT. It codes for CASSKTVTNEKLFF.

This chain joins TRBV19 and TRBJ2-5; D possibly corresponds to TRBD1 (5 bases). Trimming left V 3 bases short and J 6 bases short, with 11 bases between. CDR3 length: 13 amino acids. Germline CDR1 LNHDA, CDR2 SQIVND (reference sequence). CDR3 sequence (DNA): TGTGCCAGTAGTATCCTAGGGGTGAAGACCCAGTACTTC. This encodes CASSILGVKTQYF.

The chain combines TRBV11-1 with TRBJ1-4; D might be TRBD1 (6 bases). The CDR3 sequence is 15 residues long. Germline V gene sequence: CDR1 SGHAT, CDR2 FQDESV (reference sequence). The ends were cut back, 5 bases at V and 4 bases at J, with 14 bases in the middle. CDR3 protein: CASSARQARNEKLFF. The CDR3, as DNA: TGTGCCAGCAGCGCCCGACAGGCGCGTAATGAAAAACTGTTTTTT.

V is TRBV15 and J is TRBJ2-5; 9 bases line up with TRBD1. The ends lost 3 bases at V and 7 bases at J; junction bases unmatched: 3. The CDR3 length is 13 residues. The germline CDR1 and CDR2 sequences are LNHNV and YYDKDF (reference sequence). This CDR3 reads CATSSGQGRTQYF. For the CDR3, the DNA is TGTGCCACCAGCAGCGGACAGGGGAGGACCCAGTACTTC.

V and J are TRBV4-1 and TRBJ2-2; a weak D match, TRBD2 (6 bases). The germline gives CDR1 MGHRA, CDR2 YSYEKL. The CDR3 length is 16 residues. V lost 4 bases, J lost 7 bases, and 19 bases lay in between. Here the CDR3 DNA reads TGCGCCAGCAGCCCTCTGCTAGCGCTAGAAGACGGGGAGCTGTTTTTT. It encodes CASSPLLALEDGELFF.

The V call is TRBV18, the J call TRBJ2-6, with a tentative D call TRBD1 (6 bases). This CDR3 comprises 17 residues. V was cut by 1 base and J by 0 bases, with 10 bases left in between. The germline CDR1 and CDR2 sequences are KGHSH and LQKENI. In DNA form, the CDR3 reads TGTGCCAGCTCACCACTTGGACAGACCTCTGGGGCCAACGTCCTGACTTTC. This gives the protein CASSPLGQTSGANVLTF.